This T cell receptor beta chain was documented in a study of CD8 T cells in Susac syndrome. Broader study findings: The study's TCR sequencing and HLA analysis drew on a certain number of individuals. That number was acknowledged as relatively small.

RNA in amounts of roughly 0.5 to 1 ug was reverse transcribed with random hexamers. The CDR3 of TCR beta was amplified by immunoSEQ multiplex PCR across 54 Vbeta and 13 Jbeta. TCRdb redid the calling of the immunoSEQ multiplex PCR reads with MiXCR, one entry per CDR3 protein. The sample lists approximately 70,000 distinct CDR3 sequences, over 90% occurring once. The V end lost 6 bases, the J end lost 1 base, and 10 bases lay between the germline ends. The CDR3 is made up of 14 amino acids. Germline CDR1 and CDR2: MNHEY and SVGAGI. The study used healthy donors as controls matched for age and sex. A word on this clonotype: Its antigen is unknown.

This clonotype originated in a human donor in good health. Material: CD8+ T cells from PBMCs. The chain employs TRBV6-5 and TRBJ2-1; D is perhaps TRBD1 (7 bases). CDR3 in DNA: TGTGCCAGCAGCCAGGGGGGATCCTACAATGAGCAGTTCTTC. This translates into CASSQGGSYNEQFF.